Sequencing of this T cell receptor beta chain was carried out in a study of T-cell reconstitution after alpha-beta-depleted transplantation in children. Preparing the TCRbeta library involved the use of unique molecular identifiers. TCRdb used MiXCR to reprocess the PCR reads, holding one entry per CDR3 protein. This table holds fewer than 1 million distinct CDR3 sequences, approximately 15% found once. This clonotype has more than one count but fewer than ten. The germline V gene encodes CDR1 SGHVS and CDR2 FQNEAQ. The CDR3 is 17 residues long. Trimming shortened V by 1 base and J by 6 bases, and 20 bases separated the two germline ends.

The V call is TRBV7-8, the J call TRBJ2-3; weak D call: TRBD2 (6 bases). The sample consisted of PBMCs, mostly from graft donor cells, taken 360 days after TCRalphabeta/CD19-depleted stem cell transplant. The receptor comes from a male patient younger than 18 who had a stem cell transplant for acute lymphoblastic leukemia, so the T cells may come from the graft donor. The CDR3 here is CASSLEEGEGGFDTQYF. The CDR3 DNA reads TGTGCCAGCAGCTTAGAGGAGGGCGAAGGAGGGTTTGATACGCAGTATTTT.